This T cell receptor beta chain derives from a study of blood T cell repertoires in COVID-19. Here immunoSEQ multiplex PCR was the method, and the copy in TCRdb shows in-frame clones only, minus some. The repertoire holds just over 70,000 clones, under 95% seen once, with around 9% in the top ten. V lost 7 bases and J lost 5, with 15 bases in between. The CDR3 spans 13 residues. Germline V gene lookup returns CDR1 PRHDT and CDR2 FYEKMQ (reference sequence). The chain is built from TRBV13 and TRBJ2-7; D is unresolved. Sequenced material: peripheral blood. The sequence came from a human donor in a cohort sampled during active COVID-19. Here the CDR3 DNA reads TGTGCCAGCAACAACGGGTCGGTCCACGAGCAGTACTTC. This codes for CASNNGSVHEQYF.